This T cell receptor beta chain was documented in a study of blood T cell repertoires in COVID-19. The overall study: Researchers got acute and convalescent COVID-19 samples from the United States, Italy and Spain.

CDR1 is SGHRS, CDR2 YFSETQ, per germline. Trimming removed 5 bases from V and 5 bases from J, with 16 bases in between. This CDR3 region has 14 residues. Study processing details: Estimates of nucleated cell counts were drawn from the amplification of reference gene primers. Using immunoSEQ multiplex PCR, the repertoire was profiled, and TCRdb retains in-frame clones only, with some absent. The V and J calls and clone size come from that table; D and trimming were worked out from the DNA. The table lists under 150,000 clones, approximately 84% of them singletons. The chain couples TRBV5-1 to TRBJ1-1; D ambiguous. Material: peripheral blood. The TCR sequence derives from a woman older than 75 with acute or convalescent COVID-19. The CDR3 spells CASRLLGGYTEAFF. As DNA, the CDR3 is TGCGCCAGCAGACTCCTTGGAGGGTATACTGAAGCTTTCTTT.